This TCR beta chain was observed in a study of shared clonotypes between healthy human individuals. Per germline, CDR1 SGDLS and CDR2 YYNGEE. CDR3 length equals 15 residues. V lost 4 bases to trimming and J lost 1 base, with 13 bases between them. Here immunoSEQ multiplex PCR was the method, and the copy in TCRdb shows in-frame clones only, minus some. The top ten clones hold approximately 1.5% of a sample with roughly 1 million clones, around 74% of them seen once. V and J are TRBV9 and TRBJ2-3; no definite D call. The sequence was obtained from a man younger than 30 in good health. The sequenced material came from memory CD4+ T cells sorted from blood. The subset: CD45RA-negative fraction. The CDR3: CASSPSRPGTDTQYF. DNA for the CDR3: TGTGCCAGCAGCCCTTCCCGCCCAGGCACAGATACGCAGTATTTT.